The rows below give T cell receptor beta chains drawn from one sample of a study of cytomegalovirus exposure and HLA in healthy donors. Profiling relied on immunoSEQ multiplex PCR, and the TCRdb table lists in-frame clones only, not all of them. The sample carries about 120,000 clones, about 83% recorded once. The specimen sequenced was PBMCs. The receptors come from a female donor in good health and CMV-seronegative. The CDR3 runs from the conserved cysteine through the conserved F or W. D genes are given only for firm matches. Clone size, where shown, is once, few, many, or a class for clones that have expanded.

TGTGCCAGCAGTCCGGGACAGGTAAAAGAGACCCAGTACTTC | CASSPGQVKETQYF | TRBV6-1 | TRBD1 | - | TRBJ2-5 | 14
TGTGCCAGCAGCCCGGACGGGAGAGGACACAATGAGCAGTTCTTC | CASSPDGRGHNEQFF | TRBV13 | - | - | TRBJ2-1 | 15
TGTGCCAGCAGCTTAGGCGGGGGGGCCTCCTACAATGAGCAGTTCTTC | CASSLGGGASYNEQFF | TRBV7-9 | TRBD2 | few | TRBJ2-1 | 16
TGCGCCAGCAGCTTGGTGCTAGCCGGGGACACCGGGGAGCTGTTTTTT | CASSLVLAGDTGELFF | TRBV5-1 | - | - | TRBJ2-2 | 16
TGTGCCAGCTCACCCCGGCGGGGGGGAGATCAAGGAGATACGCAGTATTTT | CASSPRRGGDQGDTQYF | TRBV18 | TRBD2 | - | TRBJ2-3 | 17
TGTGCCAGCAGTGAGGGAGGGGACACCGGGGAGCTGTTTTTT | CASSEGGDTGELFF | TRBV6-4 | TRBD2 | - | TRBJ2-2 | 14
TGTGCCAGCAGCTTGGGGGACAGACTCACAGATACGCAGTATTTT | CASSLGDRLTDTQYF | TRBV5-4 | TRBD1 | - | TRBJ2-3 | 15
TGTGCCAGTAGTTCAGGGACAGGACCCTACGAGCAGTACTTC | CASSSGTGPYEQYF | TRBV19 | TRBD1 | - | TRBJ2-7 | 14
TGTGCCAGCAGCCGACTAGCGGGGACCACGAGCACAGATACGCAGTATTTT | CASSRLAGTTSTDTQYF | TRBV5-4 | TRBD2 | - | TRBJ2-3 | 17
TGTGCCAGCAGCGTAGATCCGGCCGGAGGCACAGATACGCAGTATTTT | CASSVDPAGGTDTQYF | TRBV9 | - | - | TRBJ2-3 | 16
TGTGCCAGCAGCTGGACAGGGGGCCTTTACGAGCAGTACTTC | CASSWTGGLYEQYF | TRBV27 | TRBD1 | - | TRBJ2-7 | 14
TGCGCCAGCAGCTACCTAGCGGGGGACCTCCTGGGGGAGACCCAGTACTTC | CASSYLAGDLLGETQYF | TRBV5-1 | TRBD2 | - | TRBJ2-5 | 17
TGTGCCAGCACCATCAATAGCGGCTCCTACAATGAGCAGTTCTTC | CASTINSGSYNEQFF | TRBV18 | - | - | TRBJ2-1 | 15
TGCGCCAGCAGCACCGGGACAGGGTTCTCCTACGAGCAGTACTTC | CASSTGTGFSYEQYF | TRBV5-1 | TRBD1 | - | TRBJ2-7 | 15
TGTGCCAGCAGTTCTGCTGCGCTCTCTGGAAACACCATATATTTT | CASSSAALSGNTIYF | TRBV28 | - | - | TRBJ1-3 | 15
TGTGCCAGAAGCTCGATGAGAGCAGGGTGGAGCAATCAGCCCCAGCATTTT | CARSSMRAGWSNQPQHF | TRBV5-3 | - | - | TRBJ1-5 | 17
TGCGCCAGCAGCTCCCAGACTTACGAGCAGTACTTC | CASSSQTYEQYF | TRBV5-1 | - | once | TRBJ2-7 | 12
TGTGCCAGCAGCCCTCCAGGGACAGGGGGTAACTATGGCTACACCTTC | CASSPPGTGGNYGYTF | TRBV28 | TRBD1 | - | TRBJ1-2 | 16
TGTGCCAGCAAGAAGCCTCAAGGAAACACCATATATTTT | CASKKPQGNTIYF | TRBV6-8 | - | - | TRBJ1-3 | 13
TGTGCCAGCAGCTTGAGGACAGGGATCCCCTCCTACAATGAGCAGTTCTTC | CASSLRTGIPSYNEQFF | TRBV5-6 | TRBD1 | - | TRBJ2-1 | 17
TGCAGCGTCCCAAGGACGGCAGAGCGGTATCCCGAAGCTTTCTTT | CSVPRTAERYPEAFF | TRBV29-1 | - | - | TRBJ1-1 | 15
TGTGCCTGGAGTGACAACAATGAGCAGTTCTTC | CAWSDNNEQFF | TRBV30 | - | - | TRBJ2-1 | 11
TGCGCCAGCAGCCCCGGGACAGGGGCCTACGAGCAGTACTTC | CASSPGTGAYEQYF | TRBV5-1 | TRBD1 | - | TRBJ2-7 | 14
TGTGCCAGCAGGGGAGACAGGGGGTCGCCCATGCTGTTTTTT | CASRGDRGSPMLFF | TRBV6-4 | TRBD1 | - | TRBJ2-2 | 14
TGTGCCATCAGTGCTGGGACAGGGCGCAACTACGAGCAGTACTTC | CAISAGTGRNYEQYF | TRBV10-3 | TRBD1 | - | TRBJ2-7 | 15
TGTGCCAGCAGTGCCAGGCAGGGCCATTCACCCCTCCACTTT | CASSARQGHSPLHF | TRBV2 | - | few | TRBJ1-6 | 14
TGTGCCAGTAGACCCCGACTAGCGGGGCGCACCGGGGAGCTGTTTTTT | CASRPRLAGRTGELFF | TRBV19 | TRBD2 | - | TRBJ2-2 | 16
TGTGCCAGTAGTACTCCCGGGACAGGGGTTGGAATGAACACTGAAGCTTTCTTT | CASSTPGTGVGMNTEAFF | TRBV19 | TRBD1 | - | TRBJ1-1 | 18
TGTGCCAGCAGCCGGACATTTTCGGCCAACGTCCTGACTTTC | CASSRTFSANVLTF | TRBV12-1 | - | - | TRBJ2-6 | 14
TGTGCTAGTGGTTTGGTACTAGCGGGGGGGCGGGGAGATACGCAGTATTTT | CASGLVLAGGRGDTQYF | TRBV12-5 | TRBD2 | - | TRBJ2-3 | 17
TGTGCCAGCAGTGGGGACAGGGATTGGCCCCAGCATTTT | CASSGDRDWPQHF | TRBV6-1 | TRBD1 | few | TRBJ1-5 | 13
TGTGCCAGCAGCTGGACGCCACTTACAGGGGGTACTACAGATACGCAGTATTTT | CASSWTPLTGGTTDTQYF | TRBV5-4 | TRBD1 | - | TRBJ2-3 | 18
TGTGCCAGCTCTTTCGTAGCGGGGGTTTACAATGAGCAGTTCTTC | CASSFVAGVYNEQFF | TRBV18 | TRBD2 | - | TRBJ2-1 | 15
TGTGCCAGCAGCGGGGGTACAGGGTTCACTGAAGCTTTCTTT | CASSGGTGFTEAFF | TRBV5-6 | - | - | TRBJ1-1 | 14
TGTGCCAGCAGTTCCCATCCCGGGGGGGCGAGCCACGAGCAGTACTTC | CASSSHPGGASHEQYF | TRBV6-6 | TRBD2 | few | TRBJ2-7 | 16
TGTTCCAGCAGCTTAGGGGGGGATCGACGGGTCTATGGCTACACCTTC | CSSSLGGDRRVYGYTF | TRBV7-9 | - | - | TRBJ1-2 | 16
TGTGCCAGCAGCTCGCCTGACTCCCTAGCCTACGAGCAGTACTTC | CASSSPDSLAYEQYF | TRBV7-9 | - | - | TRBJ2-7 | 15
TGTGCCAGCAGCTTGAACGGGATAAGGAGCACTGAAGCTTTCTTT | CASSLNGIRSTEAFF | TRBV7-2 | - | - | TRBJ1-1 | 15
TGTGCCAGCAGCTTAGGGACAGGGGTTCAAACTAACTATGGCTACACCTTC | CASSLGTGVQTNYGYTF | TRBV7-8 | TRBD1 | - | TRBJ1-2 | 17
TGTGCTAGCAGCCAAGGACTAGCGGGCGTCCAAGAGACCCAGTACTTC | CASSQGLAGVQETQYF | TRBV7-7 | TRBD2 | - | TRBJ2-5 | 16
TGTGCCAGTAGTATTCAGGGTAGTCAGCCCCAGCATTTT | CASSIQGSQPQHF | TRBV19 | - | few | TRBJ1-5 | 13
TGTGCCAGCAGCGTAGGCTTAACAGGGCTTACCGGTGGCTACACCTTC | CASSVGLTGLTGGYTF | TRBV9 | - | - | TRBJ1-2 | 16
TGTGCCAGCCAGGGACAGACGACCACCGGGGAGCTGTTTTTT | CASQGQTTTGELFF | TRBV2 | TRBD1 | - | TRBJ2-2 | 14
TGTGCCAGCAGCGCCGGACAGGGAGGGACTGAAGCTTTCTTT | CASSAGQGGTEAFF | TRBV11-2 | TRBD1 | - | TRBJ1-1 | 14
TGTGCTAGTGGTTCCACCGACAGGAGCAATCAGCCCCAGCATTTT | CASGSTDRSNQPQHF | TRBV12-5 | - | - | TRBJ1-5 | 15
TGTGCCAGCAGCCCCCCACCTCCCCGAGACGAGCAGTACTTC | CASSPPPPRDEQYF | TRBV7-9 | - | many | TRBJ2-7 | 14
TGTGCCAGCAGCTTGGTTGCGGGGTCGGCTGAAGCTTTCTTT | CASSLVAGSAEAFF | TRBV5-5 | - | - | TRBJ1-1 | 14
TGTGCCAGCAGTGCTAGCGGGGGGGCCACAGATACGCAGTATTTT | CASSASGGATDTQYF | TRBV6-4 | TRBD2 | - | TRBJ2-3 | 15
TGTGCCTGGAGCCTACCAGATACGCAGTATTTT | CAWSLPDTQYF | TRBV30 | - | - | TRBJ2-3 | 11
TGTGCCAGCAGTTTTCCCACACGCCACCCAGAGCAGTTCTTC | CASSFPTRHPEQFF | TRBV28 | - | - | TRBJ2-1 | 14
TGTGCCAGCAGCGGGACAGGGTATTCACCCCTCCACTTT | CASSGTGYSPLHF | TRBV27 | TRBD1 | - | TRBJ1-6 | 13
TGTGCCAGCAGCTCTAGAGGCGGGGGGCCATACGAGCAGTACTTC | CASSSRGGGPYEQYF | TRBV7-2 | TRBD2 | - | TRBJ2-7 | 15
TGTGCCAGCGGACAGAAGCTGAACACTGAAGCTTTCTTT | CASGQKLNTEAFF | TRBV7-2 | - | - | TRBJ1-1 | 13
TGTGCCAGCAGCGTCTCGTGGCGGGGCGGGGAGCTGTTTTTT | CASSVSWRGGELFF | TRBV9 | - | - | TRBJ2-2 | 14
TGTGCCAGCAGCTTAACACGACAGGCTCTACTCCCCTACGAGCAGTACTTC | CASSLTRQALLPYEQYF | TRBV7-2 | - | - | TRBJ2-7 | 17
TGTGCCTGGAGTGTAGCCGCTGAGCAGTTCTTC | CAWSVAAEQFF | TRBV30 | - | - | TRBJ2-1 | 11
TGTTCCAGCAGCCCCTTAGCCCTTTATGGCTACACCTTC | CSSSPLALYGYTF | TRBV7-9 | - | - | TRBJ1-2 | 13
TGTGCCAGCAGCCCGGGCCGACAGGGGGCGCCCCACGAGCAGTACTTC | CASSPGRQGAPHEQYF | TRBV6-6 | TRBD1 | - | TRBJ2-7 | 16
TGTGCCAGCACCTTCCAGGGGGAAGGCTACAATGAGCAGTTCTTC | CASTFQGEGYNEQFF | TRBV4-2 | TRBD1 | - | TRBJ2-1 | 15